This TCR beta chain was observed in a study of response to subunit inactivated influenza vaccine. TCRdb fed the RT-PCR reads into MiXCR, producing one record per CDR3 protein. The sample includes approximately 500,000 distinct CDR3 sequences, approximately 22% of them seen just once. This CDR3 comprises 15 residues. This sample was also put to use in a study of T cells expressing NK-cell markers. That paper adds: In generating TCR beta cDNA, 5'RACE template switching with UMIs was used. Sorted CD3+CD56+NKG2C+, CD3+CD56+NKG2C- and CD3+CD56-NKG2C+ T cells provided the TCR beta repertoires. Seven of the eight sequenced donors were classified as HCMV-seropositive, and one was classified as seronegative. Several experiments employed an anti-gamma-delta TCR antibody to confine sorting to alpha-beta TCR T cells. The CD3+CD56-NKG2C+ fraction of a handful of donors was also led by these clonotypes.

The starting material was CD4+ T cells sorted from PBMCs, obtained roughly 13 days after vaccination. This rearrangement joins TRBV12-1 to TRBJ2-7; the D call of TRBD2 is as the table states it, not checked on the DNA. TRBV12-1 is designated a pseudogene. This clonotype was obtained from a man between 50 and 59 years old who received an inactivated influenza vaccine. The CDR3 DNA reads as TGCGCCAGCAGCAGGACCGGGACTAGCTCCTACGAGCAGTACTTC. This sequence encodes CASSRTGTSSYEQYF.